A single sample gave rise to the 2 T cell receptor beta chains below, sequenced in a study of blood T cell repertoires in COVID-19. Only in-frame clones appear in the TCRdb table, and some are missing; sequencing was by immunoSEQ multiplex PCR. This sample has under 60,000 clones, with approximately 82% found just once. Sequences were obtained from peripheral blood. The receptors shown here come from a human donor in a cohort sampled during active COVID-19.

The V call is TRBV5-1, the J call TRBJ1-1, with D hard to call. V lost 7 bases, J lost 1 base, and 11 bases lay in between. The CDR3 spans 13 residues. Germline-derived CDR1 and CDR2 are SGHRS and YFSETQ. Written as DNA, the CDR3 is TGCGCCAGCTTGAAAGACACGAACACTGAAGCTTTCTTT. Translation: CASLKDTNTEAFF.

V is TRBV5-1 and J is TRBJ2-7, with D unresolved. CDR3 length: 12 amino acids. V dropped 3 bases and J dropped 7 bases, with 11 bases sitting between them. Germline V gene sequence: CDR1 SGHRS, CDR2 YFSETQ. The CDR3 sequence is CASSSSAGEQYF. CDR3 coding DNA: TGCGCCAGCAGCTCATCCGCCGGGGAGCAGTACTTC.